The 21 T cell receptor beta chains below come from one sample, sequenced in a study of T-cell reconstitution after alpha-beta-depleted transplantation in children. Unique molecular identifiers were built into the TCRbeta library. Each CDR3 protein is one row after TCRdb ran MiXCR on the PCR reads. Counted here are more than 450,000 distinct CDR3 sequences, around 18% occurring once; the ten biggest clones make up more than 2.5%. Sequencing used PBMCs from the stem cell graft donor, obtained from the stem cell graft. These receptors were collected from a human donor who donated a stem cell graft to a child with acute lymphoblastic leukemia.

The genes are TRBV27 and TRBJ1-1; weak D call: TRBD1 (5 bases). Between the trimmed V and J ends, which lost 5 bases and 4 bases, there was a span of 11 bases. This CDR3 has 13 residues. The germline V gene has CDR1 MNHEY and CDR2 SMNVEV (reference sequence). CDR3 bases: TGTGCCAGCAGTCCCAGGGTTAGCACTGAAGCTTTCTTT. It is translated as CASSPRVSTEAFF.

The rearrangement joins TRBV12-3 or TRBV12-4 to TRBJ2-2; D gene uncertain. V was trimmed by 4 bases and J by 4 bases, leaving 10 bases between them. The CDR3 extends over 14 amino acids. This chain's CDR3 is CASSSKGGTGELFF. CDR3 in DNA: TGTGCCAGCAGTTCGAAGGGCGGCACCGGGGAGCTGTTTTTT.

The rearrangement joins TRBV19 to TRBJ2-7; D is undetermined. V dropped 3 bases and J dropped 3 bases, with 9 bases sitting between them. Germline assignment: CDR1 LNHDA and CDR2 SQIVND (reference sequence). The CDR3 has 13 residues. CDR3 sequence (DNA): TGTGCCAGTAGTATGGGCCAGAGCTACGAGCAGTACTTC. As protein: CASSMGQSYEQYF.

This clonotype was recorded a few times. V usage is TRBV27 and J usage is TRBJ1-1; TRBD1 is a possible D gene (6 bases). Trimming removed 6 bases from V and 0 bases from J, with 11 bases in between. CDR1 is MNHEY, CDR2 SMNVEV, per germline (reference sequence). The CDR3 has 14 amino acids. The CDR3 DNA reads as TGTGCCAGCAGAGACAGGAGTATGAACACTGAAGCTTTCTTT. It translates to CASRDRSMNTEAFF.

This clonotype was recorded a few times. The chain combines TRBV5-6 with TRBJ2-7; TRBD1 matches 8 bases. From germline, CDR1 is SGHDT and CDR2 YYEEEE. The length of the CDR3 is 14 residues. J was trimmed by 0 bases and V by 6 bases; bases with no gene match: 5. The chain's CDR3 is CASIDRGGSYEQYF. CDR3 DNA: TGTGCCAGCATTGACAGGGGAGGCTCCTACGAGCAGTACTTC. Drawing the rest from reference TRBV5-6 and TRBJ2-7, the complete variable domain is DAGVTQSPTHLIKTRGQQVTLRCSPKSGHDTVSWYQQALGQGPQFIFQYYEEEERQRGNFPDRFSGHQFPNYSSELNVNALLLGDSALYLCASIDRGGSYEQYFGPGTRLTVT.

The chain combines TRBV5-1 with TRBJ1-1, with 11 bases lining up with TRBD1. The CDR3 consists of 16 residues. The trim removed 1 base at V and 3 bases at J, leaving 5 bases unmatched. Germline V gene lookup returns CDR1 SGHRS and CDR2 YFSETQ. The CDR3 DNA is TGCGCCAGCAGCTTGCTGGACAGGGGGCCCTACACTGAAGCTTTCTTT. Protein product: CASSLLDRGPYTEAFF.

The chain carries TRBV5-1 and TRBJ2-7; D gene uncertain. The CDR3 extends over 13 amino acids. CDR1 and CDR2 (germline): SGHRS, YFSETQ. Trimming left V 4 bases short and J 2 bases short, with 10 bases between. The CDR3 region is CASSPTSTYEQYF. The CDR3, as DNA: TGCGCCAGCAGCCCGACCAGTACCTACGAGCAGTACTTC.

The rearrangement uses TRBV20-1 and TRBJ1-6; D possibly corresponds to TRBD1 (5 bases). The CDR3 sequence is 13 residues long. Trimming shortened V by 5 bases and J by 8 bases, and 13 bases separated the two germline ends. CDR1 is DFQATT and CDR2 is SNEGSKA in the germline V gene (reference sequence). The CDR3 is CSARGVSHSPLHF. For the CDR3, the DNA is TGCAGTGCTCGGGGCGTCAGTCATTCACCCCTCCACTTT.

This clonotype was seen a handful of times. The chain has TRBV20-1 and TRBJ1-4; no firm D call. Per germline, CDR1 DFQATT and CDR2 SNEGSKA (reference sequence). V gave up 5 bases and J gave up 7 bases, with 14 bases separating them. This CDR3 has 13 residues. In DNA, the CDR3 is TGCAGTGCTCCCTACGGGTTTGGTGAAAAACTGTTTTTT. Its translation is CSAPYGFGEKLFF.

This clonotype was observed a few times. CDR3 sequence (DNA): TGTGCCAGCAGCACCGGCCCCTGGATGTCTGAAGCTTTCTTT. This sequence encodes CASSTGPWMSEAFF. The chain employs TRBV12-3 or TRBV12-4 and TRBJ1-1; D is unresolved. The CDR3 has 14 amino acids. Trimming left V 6 bases short and J 6 bases short, with 17 bases between.

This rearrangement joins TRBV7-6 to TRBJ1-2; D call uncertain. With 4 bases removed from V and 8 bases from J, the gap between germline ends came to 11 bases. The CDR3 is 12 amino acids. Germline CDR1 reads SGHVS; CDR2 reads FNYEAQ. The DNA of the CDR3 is TGTGCCAGCAGCTCCGACTTCTTAGGCTACACCTTC. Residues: CASSSDFLGYTF.

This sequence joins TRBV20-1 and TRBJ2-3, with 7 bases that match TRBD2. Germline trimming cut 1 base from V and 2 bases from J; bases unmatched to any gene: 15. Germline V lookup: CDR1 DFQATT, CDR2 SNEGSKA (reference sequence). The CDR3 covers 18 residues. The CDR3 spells CSARGVGPRRDYTDTQYF. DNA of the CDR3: TGCAGTGCTAGAGGGGTAGGACCACGCCGGGACTACACAGATACGCAGTATTTT.

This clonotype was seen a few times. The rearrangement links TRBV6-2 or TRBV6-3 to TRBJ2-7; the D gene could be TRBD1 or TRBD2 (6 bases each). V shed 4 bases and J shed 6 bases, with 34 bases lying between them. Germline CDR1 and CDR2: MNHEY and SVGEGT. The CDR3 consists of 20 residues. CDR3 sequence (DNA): TGTGCCAGCAGTTGGGACACTCCCTTTGCCGGGACTCTCCCGTCTGGCGAGCAGTACTTC. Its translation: CASSWDTPFAGTLPSGEQYF.

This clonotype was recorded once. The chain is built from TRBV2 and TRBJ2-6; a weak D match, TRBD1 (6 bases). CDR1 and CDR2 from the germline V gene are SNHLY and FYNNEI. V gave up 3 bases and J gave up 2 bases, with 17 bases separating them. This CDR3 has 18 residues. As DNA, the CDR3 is TGTGCCAGCAGTGAGGCAGGGGAAACGTGGGCTGGGGCCAACGTCCTGACTTTC. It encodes CASSEAGETWAGANVLTF.

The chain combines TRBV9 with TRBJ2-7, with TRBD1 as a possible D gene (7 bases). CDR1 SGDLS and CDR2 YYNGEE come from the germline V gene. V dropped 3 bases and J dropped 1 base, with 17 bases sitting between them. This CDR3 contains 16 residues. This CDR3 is CASSASGGGASYEQYF. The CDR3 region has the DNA TGTGCCAGCAGCGCAAGCGGAGGGGGCGCTTCCTACGAGCAGTACTTC.

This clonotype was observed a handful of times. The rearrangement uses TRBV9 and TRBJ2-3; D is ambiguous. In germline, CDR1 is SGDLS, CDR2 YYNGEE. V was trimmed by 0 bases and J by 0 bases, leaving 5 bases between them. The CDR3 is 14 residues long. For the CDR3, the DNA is TGTGCCAGCAGCGTAGTCCCTAGCACAGATACGCAGTATTTT. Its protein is CASSVVPSTDTQYF.

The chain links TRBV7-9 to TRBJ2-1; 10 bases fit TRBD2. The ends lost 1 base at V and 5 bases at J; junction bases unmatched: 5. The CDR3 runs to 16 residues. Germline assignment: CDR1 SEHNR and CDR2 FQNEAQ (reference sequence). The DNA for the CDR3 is TGTGCCAGCAGCTTAGTGGAACTAGCGGGGCACAATGAGCAGTTCTTC. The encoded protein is CASSLVELAGHNEQFF.

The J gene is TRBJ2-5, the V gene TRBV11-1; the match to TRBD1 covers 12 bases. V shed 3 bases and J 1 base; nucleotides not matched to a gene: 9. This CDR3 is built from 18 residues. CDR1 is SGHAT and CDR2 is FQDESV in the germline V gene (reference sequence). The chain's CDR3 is CASSFPPLGQGAQETQYF. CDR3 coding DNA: TGTGCCAGCAGCTTTCCGCCCTTGGGACAGGGGGCCCAAGAGACCCAGTACTTC. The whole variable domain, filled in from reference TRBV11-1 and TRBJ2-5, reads EAEVAQSPRYKITEKSQAVAFWCDPISGHATLYWYRQILGQGPELLVQFQDESVVDDSQLPKDRFSAERLKGVDSTLKIQPAELGDSAMYLCASSFPPLGQGAQETQYFGPGTRLLVL.

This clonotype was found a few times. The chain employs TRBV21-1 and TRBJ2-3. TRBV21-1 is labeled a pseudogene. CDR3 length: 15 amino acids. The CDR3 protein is CASSKRRCGPDTQYF. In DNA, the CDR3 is TGTGCCAGCAGCAAAAGACGGTGTGGCCCAGATACGCAGTATTTT.

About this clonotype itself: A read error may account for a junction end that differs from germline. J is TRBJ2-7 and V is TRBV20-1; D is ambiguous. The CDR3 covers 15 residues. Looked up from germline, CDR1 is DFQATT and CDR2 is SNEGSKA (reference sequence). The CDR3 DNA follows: TGCTGTGCTAGTCGAATGATTCAACAACCCTACGAGCAGTACTTC. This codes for CCASRMIQQPYEQYF.

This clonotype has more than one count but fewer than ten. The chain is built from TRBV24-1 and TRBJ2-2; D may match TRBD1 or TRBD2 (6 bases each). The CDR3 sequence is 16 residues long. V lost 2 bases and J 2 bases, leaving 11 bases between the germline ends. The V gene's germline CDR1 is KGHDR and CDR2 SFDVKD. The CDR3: CATSDSWGANTGELFF. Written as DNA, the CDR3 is TGTGCCACCAGTGATTCCTGGGGGGCCAACACCGGGGAGCTGTTTTTT.